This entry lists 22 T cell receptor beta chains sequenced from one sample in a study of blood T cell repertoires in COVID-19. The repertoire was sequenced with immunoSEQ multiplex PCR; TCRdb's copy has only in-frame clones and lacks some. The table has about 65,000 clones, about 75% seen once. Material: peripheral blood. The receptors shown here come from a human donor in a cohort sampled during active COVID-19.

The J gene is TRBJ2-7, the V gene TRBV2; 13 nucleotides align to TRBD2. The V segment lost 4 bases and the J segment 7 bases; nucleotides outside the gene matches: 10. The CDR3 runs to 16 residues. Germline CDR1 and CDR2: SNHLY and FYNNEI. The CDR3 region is CASSVRTSGGSSEQYF. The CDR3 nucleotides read TGTGCCAGCAGTGTAAGGACTAGCGGGGGCTCCTCGGAGCAGTACTTC. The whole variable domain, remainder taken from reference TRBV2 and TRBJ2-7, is EPEVTQTPSHQVTQMGQEVILRCVPISNHLYFYWYRQILGQKVEFLVSFYNNEISEKSEIFDDQFSVERPDGSNFTLKIRSTKLEDSAMYFCASSVRTSGGSSEQYFGPGTRLTVT.

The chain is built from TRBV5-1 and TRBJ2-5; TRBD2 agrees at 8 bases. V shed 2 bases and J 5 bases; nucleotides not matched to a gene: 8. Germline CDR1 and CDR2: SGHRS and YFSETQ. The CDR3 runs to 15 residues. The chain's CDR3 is CASSFTGGAGETQYF. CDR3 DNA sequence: TGCGCCAGCAGCTTCACCGGGGGGGCCGGTGAGACCCAGTACTTC.

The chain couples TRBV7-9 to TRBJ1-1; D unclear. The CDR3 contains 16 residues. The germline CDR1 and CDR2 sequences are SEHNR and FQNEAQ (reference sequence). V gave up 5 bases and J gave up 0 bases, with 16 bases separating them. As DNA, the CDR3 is TGTGCCAGCAGCCCCCTAAGAGGCAGCCTGAACACTGAAGCTTTCTTT. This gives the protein CASSPLRGSLNTEAFF.

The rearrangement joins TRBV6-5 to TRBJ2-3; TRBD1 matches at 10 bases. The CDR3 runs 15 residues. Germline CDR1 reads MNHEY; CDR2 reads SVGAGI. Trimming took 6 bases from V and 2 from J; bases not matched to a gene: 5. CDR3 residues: CASSSGQGNTDTQYF. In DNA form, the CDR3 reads TGTGCCAGCAGCTCGGGACAGGGGAACACAGATACGCAGTATTTT.

The CDR3 nucleotides read TGTGCCAGCAGAGCTGTCGAGACCCAGTACTTC. It specifies CASRAVETQYF. The rearrangement uses TRBV11-2 and TRBJ2-5, with D hard to call. Germline V gene lookup returns CDR1 SGHAT and CDR2 FQNNGV. The CDR3 contains 11 residues. The V end was cut by 6 bases, the J end by 5 bases, with 7 bases between.

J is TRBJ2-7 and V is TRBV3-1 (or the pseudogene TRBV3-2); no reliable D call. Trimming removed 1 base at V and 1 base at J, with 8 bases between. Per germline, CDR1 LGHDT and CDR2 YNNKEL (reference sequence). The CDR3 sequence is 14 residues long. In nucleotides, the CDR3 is TGTGCCAGCAGCCAAGGAGAAGCATCCTACGAGCAGTACTTC. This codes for CASSQGEASYEQYF.

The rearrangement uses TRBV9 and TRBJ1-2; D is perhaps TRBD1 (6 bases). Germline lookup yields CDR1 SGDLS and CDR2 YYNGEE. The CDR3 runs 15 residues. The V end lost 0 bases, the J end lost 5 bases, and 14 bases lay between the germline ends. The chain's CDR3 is CASSVGLGQGYGYTF. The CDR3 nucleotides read TGTGCCAGCAGCGTAGGATTGGGGCAGGGGTATGGCTACACCTTC.

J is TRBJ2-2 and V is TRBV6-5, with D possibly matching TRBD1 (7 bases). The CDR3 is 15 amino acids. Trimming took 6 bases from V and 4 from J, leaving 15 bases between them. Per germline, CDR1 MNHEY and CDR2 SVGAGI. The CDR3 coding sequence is TGTGCCAGCAGGGCAGGGGGGACCTTCACCGGGGAGCTGTTTTTT. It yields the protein CASRAGGTFTGELFF.

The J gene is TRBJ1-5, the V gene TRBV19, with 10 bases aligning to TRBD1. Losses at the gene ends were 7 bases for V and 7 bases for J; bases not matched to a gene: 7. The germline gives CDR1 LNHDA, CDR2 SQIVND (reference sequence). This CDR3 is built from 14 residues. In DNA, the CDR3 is TGTGCCAGTAAGGGAGGACAGGGGGGGCAGCCCCAGCATTTT. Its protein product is CASKGGQGGQPQHF. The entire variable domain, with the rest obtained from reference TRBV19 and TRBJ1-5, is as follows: DGGITQSPKYLFRKEGQNVTLSCEQNLNHDAMYWYRQDPGQGLRLIYYSQIVNDFQKGDIAEGYSVSREKKESFPLTVTSAQKNPTAFYLCASKGGQGGQPQHFGDGTRLSIL.

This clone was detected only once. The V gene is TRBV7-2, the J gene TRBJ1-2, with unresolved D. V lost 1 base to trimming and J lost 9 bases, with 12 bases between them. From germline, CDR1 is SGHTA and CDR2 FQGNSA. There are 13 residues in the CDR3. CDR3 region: CASSLGGVYRYTF. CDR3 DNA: TGTGCCAGCAGCTTAGGCGGTGTGTATCGCTACACCTTC.

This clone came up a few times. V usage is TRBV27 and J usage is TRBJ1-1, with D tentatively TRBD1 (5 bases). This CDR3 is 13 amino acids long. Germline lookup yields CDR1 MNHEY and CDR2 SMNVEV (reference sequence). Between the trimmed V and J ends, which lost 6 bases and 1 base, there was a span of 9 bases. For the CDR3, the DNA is TGTGCCAGCAGGATCAGGGAGAACACTGAAGCTTTCTTT. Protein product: CASRIRENTEAFF.

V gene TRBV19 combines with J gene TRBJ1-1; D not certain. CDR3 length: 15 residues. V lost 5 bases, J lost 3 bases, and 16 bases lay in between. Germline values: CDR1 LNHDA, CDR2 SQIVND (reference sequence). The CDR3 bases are TGTGCCAGTAGTCTCGACTCCATCTACGACACTGAAGCTTTCTTT. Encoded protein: CASSLDSIYDTEAFF. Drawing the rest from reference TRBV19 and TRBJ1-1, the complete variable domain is DGGITQSPKYLFRKEGQNVTLSCEQNLNHDAMYWYRQDPGQGLRLIYYSQIVNDFQKGDIAEGYSVSREKKESFPLTVTSAQKNPTAFYLCASSLDSIYDTEAFFGQGTRLTVV.

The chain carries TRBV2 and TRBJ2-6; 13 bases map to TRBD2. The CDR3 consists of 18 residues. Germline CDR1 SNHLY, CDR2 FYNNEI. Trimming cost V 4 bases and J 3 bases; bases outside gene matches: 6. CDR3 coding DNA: TGTGCCAGCAGTGCCCTGGGACTAGCGGGAATTGGGGCCAACGTCCTGACTTTC. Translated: CASSALGLAGIGANVLTF.

CDR3 in DNA: TGTGCCAGCAGCCCCGACCCGAGGGTCTACACTGAAGCTTTCTTT. Its protein is CASSPDPRVYTEAFF. The chain joins TRBV5-5 to TRBJ1-1; D is undetermined. The CDR3 covers 15 residues. In germline, CDR1 is SGHKS, CDR2 YYEKEE (reference sequence). The V end lost 4 bases, the J end lost 3 bases, and 16 bases lay between the germline ends.

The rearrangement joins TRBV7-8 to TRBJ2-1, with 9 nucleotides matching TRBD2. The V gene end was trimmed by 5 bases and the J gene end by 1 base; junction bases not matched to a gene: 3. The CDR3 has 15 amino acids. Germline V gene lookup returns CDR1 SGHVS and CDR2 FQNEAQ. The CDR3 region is CASSTLAGSYNEQFF. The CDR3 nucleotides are TGTGCCAGCAGCACGCTAGCGGGATCCTACAATGAGCAGTTCTTC.

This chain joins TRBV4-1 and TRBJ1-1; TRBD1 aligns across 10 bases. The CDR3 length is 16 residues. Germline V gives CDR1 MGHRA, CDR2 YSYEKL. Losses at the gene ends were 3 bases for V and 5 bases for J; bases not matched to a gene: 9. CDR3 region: CASSHKEGTGETEAFF. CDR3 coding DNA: TGCGCCAGCAGCCACAAGGAGGGGACAGGGGAGACTGAAGCTTTCTTT.

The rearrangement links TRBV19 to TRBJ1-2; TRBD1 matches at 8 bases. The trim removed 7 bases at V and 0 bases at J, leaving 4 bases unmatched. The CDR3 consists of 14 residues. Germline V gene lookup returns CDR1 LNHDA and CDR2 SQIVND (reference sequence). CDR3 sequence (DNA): TGTGCCAGTACCACACAGGGGGCTAACTATGGCTACACCTTC. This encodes CASTTQGANYGYTF. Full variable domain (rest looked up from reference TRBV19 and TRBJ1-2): DGGITQSPKYLFRKEGQNVTLSCEQNLNHDAMYWYRQDPGQGLRLIYYSQIVNDFQKGDIAEGYSVSREKKESFPLTVTSAQKNPTAFYLCASTTQGANYGYTFGSGTRLTVV.

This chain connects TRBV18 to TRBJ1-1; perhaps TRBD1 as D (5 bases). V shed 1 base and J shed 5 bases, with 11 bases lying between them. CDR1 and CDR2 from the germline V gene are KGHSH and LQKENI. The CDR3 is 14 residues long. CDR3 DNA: TGTGCCAGCTCACCACGCGGGACGGGAACTGAAGCTTTCTTT. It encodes CASSPRGTGTEAFF.

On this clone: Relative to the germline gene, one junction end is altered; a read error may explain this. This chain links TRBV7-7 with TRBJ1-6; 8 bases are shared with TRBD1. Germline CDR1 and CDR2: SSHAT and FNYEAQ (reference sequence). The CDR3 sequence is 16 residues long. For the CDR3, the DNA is TGTGCTAGCAGCTTGGGACAGGCATTAGGGAATTCACCCCTCCACTTT. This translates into CASSLGQALGNSPLHF.

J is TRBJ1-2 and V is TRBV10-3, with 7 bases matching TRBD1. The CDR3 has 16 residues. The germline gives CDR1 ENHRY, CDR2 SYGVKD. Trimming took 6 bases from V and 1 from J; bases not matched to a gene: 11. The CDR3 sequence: CAISASRGQNNYGYTF. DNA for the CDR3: TGTGCCATCAGCGCGAGTCGGGGACAGAATAACTATGGCTACACCTTC.

The CDR3 sequence: CASSLAPTSGGTDTQYF. In DNA, the CDR3 is TGCGCCAGCAGCTTAGCCCCGACTAGCGGGGGAACAGATACGCAGTATTTT. The chain uses TRBV5-1 and TRBJ2-3, with TRBD2 identical over 12 bases. The length of the CDR3 is 17 residues. CDR1 and CDR2 (germline): SGHRS, YFSETQ. J gave up 3 bases and V 2 bases, and 7 bases lay outside the gene matches.

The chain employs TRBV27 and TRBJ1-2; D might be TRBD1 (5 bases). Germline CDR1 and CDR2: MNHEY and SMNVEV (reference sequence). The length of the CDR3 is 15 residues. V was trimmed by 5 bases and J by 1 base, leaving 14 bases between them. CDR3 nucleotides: TGTGCCAGCAGTCCACTTGGGGGGTTTAACTATGGCTACACCTTC. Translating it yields CASSPLGGFNYGYTF.